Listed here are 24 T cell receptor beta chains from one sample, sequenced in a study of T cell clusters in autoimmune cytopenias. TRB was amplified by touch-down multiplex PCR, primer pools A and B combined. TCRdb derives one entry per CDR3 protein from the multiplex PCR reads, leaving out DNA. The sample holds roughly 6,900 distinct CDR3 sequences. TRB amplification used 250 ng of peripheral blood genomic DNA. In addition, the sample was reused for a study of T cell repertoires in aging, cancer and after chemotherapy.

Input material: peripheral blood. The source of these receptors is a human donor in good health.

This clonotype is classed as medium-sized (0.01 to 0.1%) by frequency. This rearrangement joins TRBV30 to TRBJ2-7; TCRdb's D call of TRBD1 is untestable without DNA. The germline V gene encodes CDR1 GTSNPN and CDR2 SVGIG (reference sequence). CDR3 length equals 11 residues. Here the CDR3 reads CAWSTRDEQYF.

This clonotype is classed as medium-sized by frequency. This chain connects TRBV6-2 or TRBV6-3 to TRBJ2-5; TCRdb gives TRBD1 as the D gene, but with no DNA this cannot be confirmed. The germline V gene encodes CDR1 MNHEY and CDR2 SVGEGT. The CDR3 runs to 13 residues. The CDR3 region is CASSWGQVETQYF.

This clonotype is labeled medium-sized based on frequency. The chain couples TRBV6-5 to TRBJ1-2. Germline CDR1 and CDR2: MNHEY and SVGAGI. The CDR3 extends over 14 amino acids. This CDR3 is CASSLNNLNYGYTF.

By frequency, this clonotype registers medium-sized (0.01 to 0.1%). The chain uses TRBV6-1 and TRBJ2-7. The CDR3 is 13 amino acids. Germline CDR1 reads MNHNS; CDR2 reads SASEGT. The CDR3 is CASSSWGLYEQYF.

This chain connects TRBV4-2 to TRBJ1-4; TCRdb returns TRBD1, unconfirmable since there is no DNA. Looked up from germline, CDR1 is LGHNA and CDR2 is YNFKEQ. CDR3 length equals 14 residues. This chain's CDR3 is CASSQGRGNEKLFF.

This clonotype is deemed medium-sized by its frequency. CDR3 in amino acids: CAWVKIGNTEAFF. This chain joins TRBV30 and TRBJ1-1. This CDR3 has 13 residues. Germline V gives CDR1 GTSNPN, CDR2 SVGIG (reference sequence).

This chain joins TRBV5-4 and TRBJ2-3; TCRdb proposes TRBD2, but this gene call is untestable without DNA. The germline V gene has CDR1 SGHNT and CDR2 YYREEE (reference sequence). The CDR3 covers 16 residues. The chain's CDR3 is CASSSRLAGGRKAQYF.

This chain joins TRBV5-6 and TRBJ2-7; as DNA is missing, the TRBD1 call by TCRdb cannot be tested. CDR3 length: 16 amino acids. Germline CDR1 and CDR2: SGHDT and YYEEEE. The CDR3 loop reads CASSLAGQESSYEQYF.

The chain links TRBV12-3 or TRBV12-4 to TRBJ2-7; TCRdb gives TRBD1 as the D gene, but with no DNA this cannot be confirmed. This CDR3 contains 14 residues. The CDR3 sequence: CASKPGQAGYEQYF.

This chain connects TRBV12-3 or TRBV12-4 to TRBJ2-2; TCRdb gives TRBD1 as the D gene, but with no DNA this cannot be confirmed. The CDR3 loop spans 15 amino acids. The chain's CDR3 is CASRKVGGGNGELFF.

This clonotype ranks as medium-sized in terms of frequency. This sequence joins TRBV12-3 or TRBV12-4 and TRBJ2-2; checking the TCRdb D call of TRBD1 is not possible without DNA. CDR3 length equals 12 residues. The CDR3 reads CASSHRVGELFF.

The CDR3 sequence is CASSYQGQGCQPQHF. The V gene is TRBV6-5, the J gene TRBJ1-5; the TCRdb D gene call, TRBD1, has no DNA to confirm it. Germline CDR1 MNHEY, CDR2 SVGAGI. The CDR3 is made up of 15 amino acids.

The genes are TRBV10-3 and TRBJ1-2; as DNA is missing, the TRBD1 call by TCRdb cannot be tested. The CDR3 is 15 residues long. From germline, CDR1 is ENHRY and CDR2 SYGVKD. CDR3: CAISESMQGDGGYTF.

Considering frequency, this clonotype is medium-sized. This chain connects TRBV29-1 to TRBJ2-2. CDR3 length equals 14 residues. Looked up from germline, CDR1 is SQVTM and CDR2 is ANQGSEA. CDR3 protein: CSVESFGVAGELFF.

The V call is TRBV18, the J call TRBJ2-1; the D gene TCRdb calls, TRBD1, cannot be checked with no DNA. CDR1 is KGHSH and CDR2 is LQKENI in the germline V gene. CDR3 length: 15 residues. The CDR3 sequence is CASSPTGHPYNEQFF.

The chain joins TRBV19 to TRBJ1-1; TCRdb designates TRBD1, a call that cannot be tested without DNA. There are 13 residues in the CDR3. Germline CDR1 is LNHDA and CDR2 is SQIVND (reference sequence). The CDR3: CASSIARQGVAFF. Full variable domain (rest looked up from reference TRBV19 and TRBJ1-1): DGGITQSPKYLFRKEGQNVTLSCEQNLNHDAMYWYRQDPGQGLRLIYYSQIVNDFQKGDIAEGYSVSREKKESFPLTVTSAQKNPTAFYLCASSIARQGVAFFGQGTRLTVV.

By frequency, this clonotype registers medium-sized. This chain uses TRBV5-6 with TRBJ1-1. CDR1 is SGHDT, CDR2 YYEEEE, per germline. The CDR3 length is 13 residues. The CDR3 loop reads CASRRHPDTEAFF. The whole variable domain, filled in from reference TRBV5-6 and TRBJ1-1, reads DAGVTQSPTHLIKTRGQQVTLRCSPKSGHDTVSWYQQALGQGPQFIFQYYEEEERQRGNFPDRFSGHQFPNYSSELNVNALLLGDSALYLCASRRHPDTEAFFGQGTRLTVV.

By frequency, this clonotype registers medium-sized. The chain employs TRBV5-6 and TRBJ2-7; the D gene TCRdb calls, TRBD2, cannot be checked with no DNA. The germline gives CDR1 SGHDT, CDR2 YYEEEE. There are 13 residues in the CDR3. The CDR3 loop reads CASSLRLAYEQYF.

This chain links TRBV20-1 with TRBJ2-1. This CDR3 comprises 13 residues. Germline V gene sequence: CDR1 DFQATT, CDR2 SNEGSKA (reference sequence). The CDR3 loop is CSGLSQGYNEQFF.

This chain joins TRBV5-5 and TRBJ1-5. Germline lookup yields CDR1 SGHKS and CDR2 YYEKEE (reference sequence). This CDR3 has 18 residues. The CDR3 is CASSFRPQTTGREAPQHF.

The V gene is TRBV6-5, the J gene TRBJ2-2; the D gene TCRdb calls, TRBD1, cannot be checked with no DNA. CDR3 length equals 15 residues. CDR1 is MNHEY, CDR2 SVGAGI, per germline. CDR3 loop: CASSYLRGRAGELFF.

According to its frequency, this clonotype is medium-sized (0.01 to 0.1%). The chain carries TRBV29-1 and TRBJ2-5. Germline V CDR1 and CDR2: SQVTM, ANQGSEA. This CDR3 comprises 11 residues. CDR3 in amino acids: CSATRSETQYF.

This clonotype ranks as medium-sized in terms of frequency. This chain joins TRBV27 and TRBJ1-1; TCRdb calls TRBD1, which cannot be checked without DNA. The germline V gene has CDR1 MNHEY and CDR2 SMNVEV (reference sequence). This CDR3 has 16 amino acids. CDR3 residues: CASSETPGQGETEAFF.

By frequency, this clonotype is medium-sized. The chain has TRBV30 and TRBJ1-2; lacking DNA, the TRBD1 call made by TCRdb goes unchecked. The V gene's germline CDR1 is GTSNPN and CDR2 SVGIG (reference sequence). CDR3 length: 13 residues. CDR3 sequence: CAWTDSNNYGYTF.